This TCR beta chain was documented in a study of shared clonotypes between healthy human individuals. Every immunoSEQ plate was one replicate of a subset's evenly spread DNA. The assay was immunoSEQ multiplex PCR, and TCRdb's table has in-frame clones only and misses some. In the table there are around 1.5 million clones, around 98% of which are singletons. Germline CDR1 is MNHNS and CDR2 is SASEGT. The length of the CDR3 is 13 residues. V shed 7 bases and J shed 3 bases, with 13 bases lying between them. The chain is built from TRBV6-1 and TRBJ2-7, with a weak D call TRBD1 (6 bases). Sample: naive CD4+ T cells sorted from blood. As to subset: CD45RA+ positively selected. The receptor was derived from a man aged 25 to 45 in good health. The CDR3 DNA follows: TGTGCCAGCACAAGGGGACAAGACTACGAGCAGTACTTC. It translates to CASTRGQDYEQYF.